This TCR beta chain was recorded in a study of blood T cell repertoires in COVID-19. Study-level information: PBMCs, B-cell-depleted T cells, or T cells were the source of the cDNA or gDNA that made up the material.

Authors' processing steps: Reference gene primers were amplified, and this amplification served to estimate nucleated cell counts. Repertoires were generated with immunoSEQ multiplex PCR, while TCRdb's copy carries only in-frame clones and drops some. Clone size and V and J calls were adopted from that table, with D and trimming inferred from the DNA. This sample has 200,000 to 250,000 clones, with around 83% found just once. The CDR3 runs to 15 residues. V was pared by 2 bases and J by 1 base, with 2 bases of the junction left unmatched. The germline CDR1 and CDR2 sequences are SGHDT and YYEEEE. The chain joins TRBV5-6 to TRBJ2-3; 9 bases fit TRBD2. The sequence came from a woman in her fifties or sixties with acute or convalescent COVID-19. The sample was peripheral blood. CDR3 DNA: TGTGCCAGCAGCTTCCGACTAGCGGGCACAGATACGCAGTATTTT. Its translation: CASSFRLAGTDTQYF.